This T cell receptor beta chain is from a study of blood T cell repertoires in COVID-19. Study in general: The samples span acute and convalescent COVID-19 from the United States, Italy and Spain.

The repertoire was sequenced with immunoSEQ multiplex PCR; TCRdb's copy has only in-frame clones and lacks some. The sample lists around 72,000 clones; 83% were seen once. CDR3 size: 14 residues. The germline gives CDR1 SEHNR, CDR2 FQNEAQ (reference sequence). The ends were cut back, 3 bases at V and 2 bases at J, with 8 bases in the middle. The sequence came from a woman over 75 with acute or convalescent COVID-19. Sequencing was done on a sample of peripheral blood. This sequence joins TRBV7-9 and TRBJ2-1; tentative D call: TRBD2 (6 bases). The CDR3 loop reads CASSFRLAYNEQFF. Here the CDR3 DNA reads TGTGCCAGCAGCTTCAGACTAGCCTACAATGAGCAGTTCTTC.